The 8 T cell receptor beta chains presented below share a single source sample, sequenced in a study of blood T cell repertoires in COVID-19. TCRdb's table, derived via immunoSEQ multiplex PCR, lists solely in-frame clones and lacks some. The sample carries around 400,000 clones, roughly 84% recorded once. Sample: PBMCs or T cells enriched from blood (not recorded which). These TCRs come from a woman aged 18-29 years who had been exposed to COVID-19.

In DNA, the CDR3 is TGCGCCAGCAGCCAAGATCGTGGGGGCGGCTATGGCTACACCTTC. Translation gives CASSQDRGGGYGYTF. The chain uses TRBV4-1 and TRBJ1-2; weak D call: TRBD1 (6 bases). From germline, CDR1 is MGHRA and CDR2 YSYEKL. Trimming left V 0 bases short and J 4 bases short, with 12 bases between. The CDR3 has 15 amino acids.

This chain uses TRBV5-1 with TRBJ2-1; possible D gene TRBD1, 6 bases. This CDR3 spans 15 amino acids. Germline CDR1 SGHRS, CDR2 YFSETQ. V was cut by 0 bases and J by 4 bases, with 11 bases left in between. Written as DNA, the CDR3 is TGCGCCAGCAGCTTGGATACAGGGACGTACAATGAGCAGTTCTTC. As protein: CASSLDTGTYNEQFF.

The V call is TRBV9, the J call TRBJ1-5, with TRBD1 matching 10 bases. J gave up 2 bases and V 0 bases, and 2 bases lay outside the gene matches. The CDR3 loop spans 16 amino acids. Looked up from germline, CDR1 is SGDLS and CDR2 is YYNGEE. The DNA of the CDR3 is TGTGCCAGCAGCGTAGTGGGGACAGGGGGCAATCAGCCCCAGCATTTT. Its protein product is CASSVVGTGGNQPQHF.

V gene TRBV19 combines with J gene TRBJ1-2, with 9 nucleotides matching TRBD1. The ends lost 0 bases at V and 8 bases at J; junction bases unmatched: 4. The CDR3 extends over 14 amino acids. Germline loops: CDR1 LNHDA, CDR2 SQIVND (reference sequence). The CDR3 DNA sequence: TGTGCCAGTAGTATAGAGGGACAGGGCTACGGCTACACCTTC. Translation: CASSIEGQGYGYTF.

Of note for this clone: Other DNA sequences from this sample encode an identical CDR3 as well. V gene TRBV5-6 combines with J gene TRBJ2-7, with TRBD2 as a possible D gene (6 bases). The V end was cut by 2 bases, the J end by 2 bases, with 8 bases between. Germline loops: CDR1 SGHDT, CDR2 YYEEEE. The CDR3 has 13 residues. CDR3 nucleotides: TGTGCCAGCAGCTTTAGCGGTCCCTACGAGCAGTACTTC. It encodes CASSFSGPYEQYF. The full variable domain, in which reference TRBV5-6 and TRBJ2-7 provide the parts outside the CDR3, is DAGVTQSPTHLIKTRGQQVTLRCSPKSGHDTVSWYQQALGQGPQFIFQYYEEEERQRGNFPDRFSGHQFPNYSSELNVNALLLGDSALYLCASSFSGPYEQYFGPGTRLTVT.

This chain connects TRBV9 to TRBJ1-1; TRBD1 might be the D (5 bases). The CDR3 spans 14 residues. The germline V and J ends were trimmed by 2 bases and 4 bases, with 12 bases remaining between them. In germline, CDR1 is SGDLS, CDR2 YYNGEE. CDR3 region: CASSVGGEATEAFF. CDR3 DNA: TGTGCCAGCAGCGTGGGAGGGGAAGCCACTGAAGCTTTCTTT.

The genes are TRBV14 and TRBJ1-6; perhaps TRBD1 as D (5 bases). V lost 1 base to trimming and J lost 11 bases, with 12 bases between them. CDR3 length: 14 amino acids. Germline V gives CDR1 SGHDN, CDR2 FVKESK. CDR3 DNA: TGTGCCAGCAGCCAAGTTACGGGGGTGGCACCCCTCCACTTT. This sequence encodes CASSQVTGVAPLHF.

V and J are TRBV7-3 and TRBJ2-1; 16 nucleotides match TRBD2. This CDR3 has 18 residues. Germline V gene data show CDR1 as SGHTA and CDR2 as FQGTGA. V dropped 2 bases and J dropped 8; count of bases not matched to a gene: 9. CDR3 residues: CASSLAPGLAGGPDEQFF. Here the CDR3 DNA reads TGTGCCAGCAGCTTAGCGCCGGGACTAGCGGGGGGGCCGGATGAGCAGTTCTTC.